This is a list of T cell receptor beta chains from one sample in a study of graft-versus-host responses after intestinal transplantation. Which antigens these TCRs recognize remains unknown. Assay: immunoSEQ multiplex PCR; the TCRdb copy retains only in-frame clones and omits some. The sample carries about 35,000 clones, over 85% recorded once. The sample was unstimulated CD8+ T cells sorted from spleen or lymph node cells, taken before transplant. The receptors were gathered from a human donor who was the organ donor for an intestinal transplant. Both conserved end residues are part of each CDR3. A D gene is named only where the DNA matches it firmly. Clone size, where shown, is once, few, many, or a class for clones that have expanded.

clone_size,d_call,v_call,j_call,cdr3_aa,cdr3_nt
NA,TRBD2,TRBV28,TRBJ2-7,CASSLGPGGSLYEQYF,TGTGCCAGCAGTTTAGGACCGGGCGGGAGTTTGTACGAGCAGTACTTC
once,TRBD1,TRBV6-5,TRBJ2-7,CASSYSTGGEQYF,TGTGCCAGCAGTTACTCGACAGGGGGCGAGCAGTACTTC
NA,TRBD2,TRBV6-6,TRBJ2-3,CASSWTSADTQYF,TGTGCCAGCAGTTGGACTAGCGCAGATACGCAGTATTTT
NA,NA,TRBV6-5,TRBJ2-3,CASSFPEGRADTQYF,TGTGCCAGCAGTTTCCCGGAGGGCCGGGCAGATACGCAGTATTTT
NA,NA,TRBV4-3,TRBJ2-5,CASSQRWLGQETQYF,TGCGCCAGCAGCCAAAGGTGGCTCGGTCAGGAGACCCAGTACTTC
NA,NA,TRBV6-5,TRBJ1-1,CASRRGNTEAFF,TGTGCCAGCAGAAGGGGGAACACTGAAGCTTTCTTT
NA,TRBD1,TRBV28,TRBJ2-7,CASRFGDSLYYEQYF,TGTGCCAGCAGGTTTGGGGACAGCCTATACTACGAGCAGTACTTC
NA,TRBD1,TRBV6-6,TRBJ2-7,CASSYAGGEQYF,TGTGCCAGCAGTTACGCAGGGGGTGAGCAGTACTTC
NA,NA,TRBV5-4,TRBJ1-2,CASRTHLPGKTYGYTF,TGTGCCAGCCGAACCCACTTACCAGGAAAGACCTATGGCTACACCTTC
once,TRBD2,TRBV19,TRBJ2-7,CASSIVLAGSSYEQYF,TGTGCCAGTAGTATAGTCCTAGCGGGGAGCTCCTACGAGCAGTACTTC
NA,NA,TRBV7-9,TRBJ1-3,CASSRDPGNTIYF,TGTGCCAGCAGCCGGGACCCTGGAAACACCATATATTTT